This TCR beta chain appears in the sequencing data of a study of blood T cell repertoires in COVID-19. Study-level information: COVID-19 samples, acute and convalescent, were from the United States, Italy and Spain.

Profiling relied on immunoSEQ multiplex PCR, and the TCRdb table lists in-frame clones only, not all of them. The repertoire holds some 190,000 clones, with approximately 90% as singletons. CDR3 size: 14 residues. V was clipped by 1 base and J by 3 bases, with 11 bases between them. Germline CDR1 is SGHRS and CDR2 is YFSETQ. Specimen: peripheral blood. The clonotype originates from a man younger than 45 with acute or convalescent COVID-19. The chain combines TRBV5-1 with TRBJ2-7; the D gene is possibly TRBD1 (6 bases). The CDR3 nucleotides read TGCGCCAGCAGCTTGTGGGCAGGGGACTACGAGCAGTACTTC. Protein product: CASSLWAGDYEQYF.